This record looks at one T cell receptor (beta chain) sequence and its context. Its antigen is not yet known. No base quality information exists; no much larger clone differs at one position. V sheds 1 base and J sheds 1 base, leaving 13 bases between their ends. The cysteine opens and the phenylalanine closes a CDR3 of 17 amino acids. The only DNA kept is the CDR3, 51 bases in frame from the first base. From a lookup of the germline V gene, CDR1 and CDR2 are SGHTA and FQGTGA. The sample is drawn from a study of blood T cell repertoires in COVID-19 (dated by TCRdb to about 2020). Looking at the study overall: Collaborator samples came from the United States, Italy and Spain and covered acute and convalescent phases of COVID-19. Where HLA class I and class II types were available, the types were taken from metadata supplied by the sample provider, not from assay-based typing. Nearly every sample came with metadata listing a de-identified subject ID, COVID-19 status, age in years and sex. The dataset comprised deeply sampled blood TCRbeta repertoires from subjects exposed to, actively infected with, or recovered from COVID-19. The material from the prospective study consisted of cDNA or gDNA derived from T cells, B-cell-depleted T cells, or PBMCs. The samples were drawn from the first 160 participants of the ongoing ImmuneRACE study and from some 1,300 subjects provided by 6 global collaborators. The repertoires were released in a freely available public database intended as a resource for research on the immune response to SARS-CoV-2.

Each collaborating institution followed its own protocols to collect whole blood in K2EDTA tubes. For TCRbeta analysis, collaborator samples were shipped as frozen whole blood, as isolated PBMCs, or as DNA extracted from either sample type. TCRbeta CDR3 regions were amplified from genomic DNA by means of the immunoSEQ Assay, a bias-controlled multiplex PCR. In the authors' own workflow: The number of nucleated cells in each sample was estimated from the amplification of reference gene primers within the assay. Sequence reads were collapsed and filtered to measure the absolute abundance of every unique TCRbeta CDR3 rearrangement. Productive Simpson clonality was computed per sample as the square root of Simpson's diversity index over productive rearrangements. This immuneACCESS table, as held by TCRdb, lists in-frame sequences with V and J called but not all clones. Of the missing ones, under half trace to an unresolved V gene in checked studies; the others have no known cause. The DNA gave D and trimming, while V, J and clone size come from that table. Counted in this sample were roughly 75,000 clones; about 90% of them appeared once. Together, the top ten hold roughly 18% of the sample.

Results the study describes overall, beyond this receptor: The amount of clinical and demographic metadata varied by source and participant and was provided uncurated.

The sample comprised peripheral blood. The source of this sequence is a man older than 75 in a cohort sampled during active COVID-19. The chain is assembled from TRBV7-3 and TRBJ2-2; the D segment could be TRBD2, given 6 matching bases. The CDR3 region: CASSLRATSKNTGELFF. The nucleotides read TGTGCCAGCAGCTTAAGAGCCACTAGCAAGAACACCGGGGAGCTGTTTTTT.